Each of the 25 T cell receptor beta chains below was sequenced from the same sample in a study of CD8+ T cells in alopecia areata. RNA was isolated and reverse transcribed to cDNA, the sequencing template. Clones were read by immunoSEQ multiplex PCR, and TCRdb kept only the in-frame ones, dropping some. The table lists some 170,000 clones, about 72% of them singletons. The input for sequencing was CD8+ T cells sorted from blood, taken at week 0. Source of these receptors: a human donor with alopecia areata.

J is TRBJ2-7 and V is TRBV5-1; D call uncertain. The CDR3 covers 15 residues. V was pared by 0 bases and J by 1 base, with 11 bases between. The germline gives CDR1 SGHRS, CDR2 YFSETQ. CDR3 sequence reads: CASSLEVGRSYEQYF. The CDR3 DNA is TGCGCCAGCAGCTTGGAGGTTGGGCGTTCCTACGAGCAGTACTTC.

J is TRBJ1-1 and V is TRBV29-1; 7 bases fit TRBD1. The length of the CDR3 is 14 residues. Germline V lookup: CDR1 SQVTM, CDR2 ANQGSEA. Unmatched junction bases numbered 5, after V lost 4 bases and J lost 0 bases. The CDR3 bases are TGCAGCGTTGGGAACAGGGGAATGAACACTGAAGCTTTCTTT. Protein: CSVGNRGMNTEAFF.

The V and J genes are TRBV4-1 and TRBJ2-7; 7 positions match TRBD2. Per germline, CDR1 MGHRA and CDR2 YSYEKL. Losses at the gene ends were 4 bases for V and 3 bases for J; bases not matched to a gene: 12. CDR3 length: 16 residues. The CDR3 loop is CASSPSGGGEDYEQYF. The DNA for the CDR3 is TGCGCCAGCAGCCCGTCGGGTGGGGGGGAGGACTACGAGCAGTACTTC.

The rearrangement uses TRBV27 and TRBJ1-6, with 7 nucleotides matching TRBD1. The CDR3 consists of 16 residues. Germline V CDR1 and CDR2: MNHEY, SMNVEV (reference sequence). The ends lost 3 bases at V and 6 bases at J; junction bases unmatched: 8. CDR3 nucleotides: TGTGCCAGCAGTTTTAGGGGGCAAGGGGGTAATTCACCCCTCCACTTT. Its translation: CASSFRGQGGNSPLHF.

The chain carries TRBV30 and TRBJ2-5; D could derive from TRBD1 or TRBD2 (5 bases each). Germline CDR1 reads GTSNPN; CDR2 reads SVGIG (reference sequence). Trimming shortened V by 0 bases and J by 5 bases, and 19 bases separated the two germline ends. The CDR3 covers 16 residues. This CDR3 is CAWSVPPSGPLETQYF. CDR3 coding DNA: TGTGCCTGGAGTGTCCCCCCATCGGGACCCCTGGAGACCCAGTACTTC.

The chain carries TRBV11-2 and TRBJ2-3; D possibly uses TRBD1 or TRBD2 (6 bases each). CDR1 and CDR2 (germline): SGHAT, FQNNGV. V was shortened by 5 bases and J by 1 base, with 16 bases between the two germline ends. This CDR3 spans 16 amino acids. The CDR3 loop is CASSPFEGGRTDTQYF. DNA of the CDR3: TGTGCCAGCAGCCCCTTCGAGGGGGGTCGCACAGATACGCAGTATTTT.

The chain is built from TRBV7-9 and TRBJ2-3; D is uncertain. Germline assignment: CDR1 SEHNR and CDR2 FQNEAQ (reference sequence). The V and J ends lost 6 bases and 1 base respectively, with 14 bases between them. The CDR3 covers 15 residues. The CDR3, as DNA: TGTGCCAGCAGTGGGTGGCAGAATGGCACAGATACGCAGTATTTT. This translates into CASSGWQNGTDTQYF.

This clone was observed a handful of times. The gene calls are TRBV30 and TRBJ2-7, with 8 bases aligning to TRBD1. The CDR3 length is 16 residues. CDR1 GTSNPN and CDR2 SVGIG come from the germline V gene (reference sequence). Unmatched junction bases numbered 14, after V lost 0 bases and J lost 7 bases. The CDR3 is CAWSVGLRQGSREQYF. In nucleotides, the CDR3 is TGTGCCTGGAGTGTGGGTCTCCGACAGGGGTCGCGTGAGCAGTACTTC.

This chain uses TRBV7-9 with TRBJ2-1; tentative D call: TRBD1 (5 bases). Trimming cost V 5 bases and J 3 bases, with 11 bases left between them. Germline CDR1 and CDR2: SEHNR and FQNEAQ (reference sequence). There are 14 residues in the CDR3. The CDR3 DNA follows: TGTGCCAGCAGCCCCTCGACAGACTACAATGAGCAGTTCTTC. Amino acid sequence: CASSPSTDYNEQFF.

The chain couples TRBV7-8 to TRBJ2-1; 7 nucleotides match TRBD1. The CDR3 runs 14 residues. Per germline, CDR1 SGHVS and CDR2 FQNEAQ. The ends lost 2 bases at V and 10 bases at J; junction bases unmatched: 8. CDR3 region: CASSLKGATWEQFF. The CDR3 region has the DNA TGTGCCAGCAGCTTAAAGGGGGCGACGTGGGAGCAGTTCTTC.

The chain recombines TRBV5-6 with TRBJ1-1, with a tentative D call TRBD1 (5 bases). Germline V CDR1 and CDR2: SGHDT, YYEEEE. The V and J ends lost 4 bases and 3 bases respectively, with 13 bases between them. There are 14 residues in the CDR3. The CDR3 loop reads CASSVGPSDTEAFF. The DNA for the CDR3 is TGTGCCAGCAGCGTGGGGCCGTCCGACACTGAAGCTTTCTTT.

The chain combines TRBV19 with TRBJ1-1, with TRBD1 matching over 9 bases. The germline gives CDR1 LNHDA, CDR2 SQIVND (reference sequence). J gave up 5 bases and V 8 bases, and 15 bases lay outside the gene matches. The CDR3 covers 16 residues. CDR3 nucleotide sequence: TGTGCCAGTTCGCACCTCCGACAGGGGGGCGGGACTGAAGCTTTCTTT. Protein sequence: CASSHLRQGGGTEAFF. Combining the CDR3 with reference TRBV19 and TRBJ1-1 gives the whole variable domain DGGITQSPKYLFRKEGQNVTLSCEQNLNHDAMYWYRQDPGQGLRLIYYSQIVNDFQKGDIAEGYSVSREKKESFPLTVTSAQKNPTAFYLCASSHLRQGGGTEAFFGQGTRLTVV.

V usage is TRBV13 and J usage is TRBJ2-7; TRBD2 might be the D (5 bases). Germline loops: CDR1 PRHDT, CDR2 FYEKMQ (reference sequence). The CDR3 runs 14 residues. V lost 0 bases to trimming and J lost 2 bases, with 8 bases between them. CDR3 nucleotide sequence: TGTGCCAGCAGCTTAGGCCGGCGGGCCTACGAGCAGTACTTC. Residues: CASSLGRRAYEQYF.

This clone was seen a handful of times. The V and J genes are TRBV6-5 and TRBJ1-1, with 8 nucleotides matching TRBD1. This CDR3 region has 14 residues. Germline lookup yields CDR1 MNHEY and CDR2 SVGAGI. J lost 4 bases, V lost 7 bases, and 8 bases had no gene match. CDR3: CASIDRGGITEAFF. For the CDR3, the DNA is TGTGCCAGCATTGACAGGGGAGGGATCACTGAAGCTTTCTTT.

This clone showed up just once. V is TRBV5-1 and J is TRBJ2-5, with TRBD1 identical over 7 bases. The CDR3 spans 14 residues. Trimming cost V 2 bases and J 5 bases; bases outside gene matches: 6. CDR1 and CDR2 (germline): SGHRS, YFSETQ. The CDR3 bases are TGCGCCAGCAGCTTCGACAGGGCGGGCGAGACCCAGTACTTC. Amino acids: CASSFDRAGETQYF.

J is TRBJ1-2 and V is TRBV5-6; D call uncertain. Trimming shortened V by 0 bases and J by 7 bases, and 13 bases separated the two germline ends. The V gene's germline CDR1 is SGHDT and CDR2 YYEEEE. CDR3 length: 14 amino acids. CDR3 region: CASSLGSGVSGYTF. In DNA form, the CDR3 reads TGTGCCAGCAGCTTGGGGTCTGGGGTTTCTGGCTACACCTTC.

This chain uses TRBV5-1 with TRBJ2-3; tentatively, D is TRBD2 (5 bases). V was trimmed by 0 bases and J by 3 bases, leaving 11 bases between them. Per the germline V gene, CDR1 is SGHRS and CDR2 is YFSETQ. This CDR3 has 15 residues. The CDR3 region is CASSLGRGETDTQYF. The CDR3 DNA reads TGCGCCAGCAGCTTGGGCCGGGGAGAGACAGATACGCAGTATTTT. Full variable domain (remainder filled in from reference TRBV5-1 and TRBJ2-3): KAGVTQTPRYLIKTRGQQVTLSCSPISGHRSVSWYQQTPGQGLQFLFEYFSETQRNKGNFPGRFSGRQFSNSRSEMNVSTLELGDSALYLCASSLGRGETDTQYFGPGTRLTVL.

V gene TRBV30 combines with J gene TRBJ2-4; perhaps TRBD1 as D (6 bases). Germline assignment: CDR1 GTSNPN and CDR2 SVGIG (reference sequence). The CDR3 totals 15 residues. Trimming stripped 0 bases from V and 1 base from J, with 10 bases between. Here the CDR3 DNA reads TGTGCCTGGAGTGTAAATCAGGGGGCCAAAAACATTCAGTACTTC. Protein sequence: CAWSVNQGAKNIQYF.

This rearrangement joins TRBV10-2 to TRBJ1-4; D call uncertain. From germline, CDR1 is WSHSY and CDR2 SAAADI. Trimming took 3 bases from V and 5 from J, leaving 10 bases between them. This CDR3 has 14 amino acids. The CDR3 is CASSDPATNEKLFF. CDR3 sequence (DNA): TGCGCCAGCAGTGATCCAGCGACGAATGAAAAACTGTTTTTT.

The V gene is TRBV9, the J gene TRBJ2-6; D might be TRBD2 (5 bases). This CDR3 comprises 16 residues. Germline loops: CDR1 SGDLS, CDR2 YYNGEE. The V and J ends lost 7 bases and 3 bases respectively, with 17 bases between them. The CDR3 nucleotides read TGTGCCAGCGGTCCCCCCGGCGCGGGTGGGGCCAACGTCCTGACTTTC. It encodes CASGPPGAGGANVLTF.

The chain employs TRBV30 and TRBJ2-1, with 8 positions matching TRBD1. Germline V gene data show CDR1 as GTSNPN and CDR2 as SVGIG (reference sequence). The CDR3 spans 11 residues. V shed 3 bases and J 10 bases; nucleotides not matched to a gene: 2. CDR3 region: CAWSPGGEQFF. In nucleotides, the CDR3 is TGTGCCTGGAGCCCAGGGGGCGAGCAGTTCTTC.

The rearrangement links TRBV7-6 to TRBJ2-3; D is ambiguous. V was clipped by 1 base and J by 2 bases, with 4 bases between them. The CDR3 is 13 residues long. From germline, CDR1 is SGHVS and CDR2 FNYEAQ. The DNA for the CDR3 is TGTGCCAGCAGCTTAGACCACACAGATACGCAGTATTTT. Its translation: CASSLDHTDTQYF.

This chain connects TRBV4-1 to TRBJ2-7; D is uncertain. The length of the CDR3 is 15 residues. V was trimmed by 0 bases and J by 2 bases, leaving 11 bases between them. Germline CDR1 is MGHRA and CDR2 is YSYEKL. The CDR3 DNA reads TGCGCCAGCAGCCAAGATATCGGCAGAACCTACGAGCAGTACTTC. This codes for CASSQDIGRTYEQYF.

This clone was found a few times. The genes are TRBV5-1 and TRBJ2-1; 12 bases line up with TRBD2. The CDR3 totals 16 residues. With V trimmed by 0 bases and J by 3 bases, 1 base remained unmatched. The germline gives CDR1 SGHRS, CDR2 YFSETQ. As DNA, the CDR3 is TGCGCCAGCAGCTTGGAGACTAGCGGGGGCTACAATGAGCAGTTCTTC. Translation gives CASSLETSGGYNEQFF.

The rearrangement joins TRBV15 to TRBJ2-2, with a tentative D call TRBD2 (5 bases). CDR3 length: 12 residues. Trimming removed 9 bases at V and 7 bases at J, with 12 bases between. Germline CDR1 is LNHNV and CDR2 is YYDKDF (reference sequence). CDR3: CATFAGSGELFF. CDR3 sequence (DNA): TGTGCCACTTTCGCGGGCAGCGGGGAGCTGTTTTTT.